The 22 T cell receptor beta chains below come from one sample, sequenced in a study of CD8 T cells in ankylosing spondylitis. TCRdb processed the 5' RACE reads anew with MiXCR; each CDR3 protein has one entry. The profile covers about 150,000 distinct CDR3 sequences, with over 9.5% appearing a single time and 4.1% taken by the ten largest. Sequencing used blood, either unsorted or a sorted T cell fraction (not recorded which). The receptors here all came from a female donor with ankylosing spondylitis or in good health (not recorded which).

This clonotype was detected a few times. The J gene is TRBJ2-7, the V gene TRBV7-3, with 8 positions matching TRBD1. Per germline, CDR1 SGHTA and CDR2 FQGTGA. The CDR3 sequence is 13 residues long. The junction had 5 bases not matched to a gene; V was cut back by 5 bases and J by 5 bases. The CDR3 loop reads CASSEDRAHEQYF. The CDR3 nucleotides read TGTGCCAGCAGCGAGGACAGGGCCCACGAGCAGTACTTC.

In regard to this clonotype: A much larger clonotype is one base distant, so this may be a read error. The chain combines TRBV12-2 with TRBJ1-5. TRBV12-2 is a recognized pseudogene. This CDR3 is built from 13 residues. This CDR3 is CASHAATWQPQHF. In DNA, the CDR3 is TGTGCAAGTCACGCTGCTACGTGGCAGCCCCAGCATTTT.

This clonotype was seen ten or more times. CDR3 region: CASSPRGAANTGELFF. The CDR3 DNA reads as TGCGCCAGCAGCCCACGGGGGGCAGCGAACACCGGGGAGCTGTTTTTT. The V and J genes are TRBV5-1 and TRBJ2-2, with a possible D match to TRBD2 (7 bases). Germline loops: CDR1 SGHRS, CDR2 YFSETQ. Trimming pared 4 bases from V and 0 bases from J, leaving 13 bases between. CDR3 size: 16 residues.

This clonotype has ten or more counts. The V and J genes are TRBV2 and TRBJ1-4; D ambiguous. Germline V gene lookup returns CDR1 SNHLY and CDR2 FYNNEI. This CDR3 has 13 amino acids. V lost 6 bases and J 4 bases, leaving 9 bases between the germline ends. The CDR3 DNA reads as TGTGCCAGCAGGGGCAGCCTTAATGAAAAACTGTTTTTT. It translates to CASRGSLNEKLFF.

The chain joins TRBV12-3 or TRBV12-4 to TRBJ1-2; perhaps TRBD1 as D (6 bases). The CDR3 has 12 residues. V was shortened by 3 bases and J by 13 bases, with 15 bases between the two germline ends. For the CDR3, the DNA is TGTGCCAGCAGTTTGGTATCAGGGGTCCGCACCTTC. It yields the protein CASSLVSGVRTF.

This clonotype was seen at least ten times. CDR3: CASSPVPSRYTF. CDR3 nucleotide sequence: TGTGCCAGCAGTCCTGTTCCCAGTCGCTACACCTTC. The chain recombines TRBV2 with TRBJ1-2; D uncertain. Germline V lookup: CDR1 SNHLY, CDR2 FYNNEI. V dropped 5 bases and J dropped 9 bases, with 13 bases sitting between them. The CDR3 consists of 12 residues.

This clonotype occurred many times. The chain has TRBV20-1 and TRBJ2-2; 10 bases align to TRBD2. The CDR3 spans 17 residues. V shed 1 base, J shed 4 bases, and the junction held 9 bases outside the gene matches. CDR1 DFQATT and CDR2 SNEGSKA come from the germline V gene (reference sequence). The CDR3 sequence is CSARGPLAGVGTGELFF. CDR3 coding DNA: TGCAGTGCTAGAGGACCCCTAGCGGGGGTTGGCACCGGGGAGCTGTTTTTT.

In its sample, this clonotype was seen many times. Germline is not matched at one junction end, which may reflect a read error. V gene TRBV3-1 combines with J gene TRBJ2-7, with 9 nucleotides matching TRBD1. CDR1 is LGHDT, CDR2 YNNKEL, per germline (reference sequence). There are 15 residues in the CDR3. DNA for the CDR3: TGTGCCAGCAGACAAGGAACAGGGGGCCTCTACGAGCAGTACTTC. Residues: CASRQGTGGLYEQYF.

Many counts were recorded for this clonotype. V usage is TRBV28 and J usage is TRBJ1-5; 7 bases agree with TRBD1. The V segment lost 5 bases and the J segment 2 bases; nucleotides outside the gene matches: 9. Germline lookup yields CDR1 MDHEN and CDR2 SYDVKM. This CDR3 spans 16 amino acids. In DNA, the CDR3 is TGTGCCAGCAGTCCCGGGACAGCAAGGGGCAATCAGCCCCAGCATTTT. Its translation is CASSPGTARGNQPQHF.

The chain recombines TRBV5-6 with TRBJ2-1; 11 nucleotides agree with TRBD1. The J segment lost 0 bases and the V segment lost 1 base, leaving 12 bases of the junction unmatched. The CDR3 has 20 residues. The V gene's germline CDR1 is SGHDT and CDR2 YYEEEE. CDR3 bases: TGTGCCAGCAGCTTGTTAGTGCGGACAGGGGGCTTGAGCTCCTACAATGAGCAGTTCTTC. Residues: CASSLLVRTGGLSSYNEQFF.

The table lists this clonotype with many counts. This sequence joins TRBV14 and TRBJ1-1; D uncertain. The length of the CDR3 is 13 residues. Between the trimmed V and J ends, which lost 1 base and 2 bases, there was a span of 5 bases. Germline V lookup: CDR1 SGHDN, CDR2 FVKESK. The chain's CDR3 is CASSQVDNTEAFF. DNA of the CDR3: TGTGCCAGCAGCCAAGTTGATAACACTGAAGCTTTCTTT.

This clonotype was seen repeatedly, ten times or more. This rearrangement joins TRBV20-1 to TRBJ1-1; maybe TRBD1 (6 bases). The V end lost 6 bases, the J end lost 2 bases, and 16 bases lay between the germline ends. This CDR3 spans 14 amino acids. Germline CDR1 is DFQATT and CDR2 is SNEGSKA (reference sequence). The CDR3 loop is CSANPDRFNTEAFF. As DNA, the CDR3 is TGCAGTGCCAACCCCGACAGGTTCAACACTGAAGCTTTCTTT.

As concerns this clonotype: This may be a read error, as it is one base from a much larger clone. The chain uses TRBV24-1 and TRBJ2-5; possible D gene TRBD1, 6 bases. The CDR3 contains 15 residues. Germline loops: CDR1 KGHDR, CDR2 SFDVKD. The CDR3 reads CAISETGQTYETQYF. CDR3 sequence (DNA): TGTGCCATCAGTGAGACTGGACAGACGTATGAGACCCAGTACTTC.

The V call is TRBV3-1, the J call TRBJ1-2; D is unclear. CDR1 LGHDT and CDR2 YNNKEL come from the germline V gene (reference sequence). This CDR3 spans 13 amino acids. Trimming removed 4 bases from V and 7 bases from J, with 13 bases in between. The CDR3 DNA reads TGTGCCAGCAGCCCCGACGGTTCGCGTGGCTACACCTTC. Residues: CASSPDGSRGYTF.

The chain links TRBV18 to TRBJ1-1; perhaps TRBD1 as D (5 bases). This CDR3 has 16 amino acids. Trimming pared 2 bases from V and 6 bases from J, leaving 19 bases between. The V gene's germline CDR1 is KGHSH and CDR2 LQKENI. As DNA, the CDR3 is TGTGCCAGCTCACCAATAAGGGGTTCCGAGAGGGCTGAAGCTTTCTTT. Its protein product is CASSPIRGSERAEAFF.

This clonotype occurred many times. The chain combines TRBV5-1 with TRBJ2-3; 7 nucleotides line up with TRBD1. This CDR3 contains 15 residues. The V and J ends lost 1 base and 4 bases, in that order; junction bases with no gene match: 6. Per the germline V gene, CDR1 is SGHRS and CDR2 is YFSETQ. The CDR3 is CASSLRGQTSDTQYF. CDR3 bases: TGCGCCAGCAGCTTGAGGGGACAGACGTCAGATACGCAGTATTTT.

This clonotype was counted many times. This chain uses TRBV10-2 with TRBJ1-1; D unclear. The germline V and J ends were trimmed by 0 bases and 4 bases, with 18 bases remaining between them. The germline gives CDR1 WSHSY, CDR2 SAAADI. The CDR3 has 17 amino acids. Written as DNA, the CDR3 is TGCGCCAGCAGTGAGTCGATGGCACCAGGACTATTCACTGAAGCTTTCTTT. It yields the protein CASSESMAPGLFTEAFF.

This clonotype was observed a few times. The J gene is TRBJ2-7, the V gene TRBV19; D ambiguous. The CDR3 runs to 13 residues. Deletions cut 6 bases from V and 1 base from J, with 10 bases between. Looked up from germline, CDR1 is LNHDA and CDR2 is SQIVND (reference sequence). As DNA, the CDR3 is TGTGCCAGTAGGTCCGGCGGTTCCTACGAGCAGTACTTC. The encoded protein is CASRSGGSYEQYF.

The chain links TRBV15 to TRBJ1-2; 7 bases map to TRBD1. Germline CDR1 and CDR2: LNHNV and YYDKDF (reference sequence). Unmatched junction bases numbered 8, after V lost 3 bases and J lost 4 bases. The CDR3 has 15 amino acids. The CDR3 bases are TGTGCCACCAGCAGCGGACAGGATGTACGCTATGGCTACACCTTC. Translating gives CATSSGQDVRYGYTF.

This clonotype was picked up many times. This chain joins TRBV6-5 and TRBJ1-5, with D possibly TRBD1 on 6 matching bases. The germline V and J ends were trimmed by 2 bases and 3 bases, with 11 bases remaining between them. The germline gives CDR1 MNHEY, CDR2 SVGAGI. The CDR3 covers 15 residues. As DNA, the CDR3 is TGTGCCAGCAGTTACGGGGACAACTACAATCAGCCCCAGCATTTT. It is translated as CASSYGDNYNQPQHF.

Ten or more counts support this clonotype. The chain couples TRBV24-1 to TRBJ1-2; TRBD1 aligns across 7 bases. Germline V gives CDR1 KGHDR, CDR2 SFDVKD. V lost 3 bases and J lost 5; bases outside the gene matches: 8. CDR3 length equals 15 residues. For the CDR3, the DNA is TGTGCCACCAGTGATACCGACAGGGCGGAATATGGCTACACCTTC. Amino acid sequence: CATSDTDRAEYGYTF.

The sample holds many counts of this clonotype. This chain joins TRBV7-9 and TRBJ2-1, with 8 positions matching TRBD2. The CDR3 contains 16 residues. Germline V gene data show CDR1 as SEHNR and CDR2 as FQNEAQ (reference sequence). V lost 1 base to trimming and J lost 2 bases; unmatched junction nucleotides: 4. The CDR3 DNA is TGTGCCAGCAGCTTAGGGGTTAGCGGGACCTACAATGAGCAGTTCTTC. Translated: CASSLGVSGTYNEQFF.